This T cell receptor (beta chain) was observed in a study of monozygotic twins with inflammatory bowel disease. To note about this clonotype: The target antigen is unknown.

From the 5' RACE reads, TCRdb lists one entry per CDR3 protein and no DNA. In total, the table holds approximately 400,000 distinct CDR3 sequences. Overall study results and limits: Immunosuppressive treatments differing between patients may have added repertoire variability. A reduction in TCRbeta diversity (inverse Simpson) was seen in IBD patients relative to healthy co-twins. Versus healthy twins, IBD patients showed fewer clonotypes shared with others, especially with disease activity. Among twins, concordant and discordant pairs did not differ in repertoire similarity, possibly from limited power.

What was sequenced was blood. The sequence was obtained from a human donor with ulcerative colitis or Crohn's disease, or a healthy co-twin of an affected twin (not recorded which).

The CDR3 reads CASSFRGAGTQYF. The rearrangement links TRBV12-3 or TRBV12-4 to TRBJ2-5; TCRdb's D call of TRBD1 is untestable without DNA. The CDR3 runs to 13 residues.